This T cell receptor (beta chain) was sequenced during a study of metastatic and nonmetastatic thyroid tumors. Study-wide results and limits: TCR beta diversity was reportedly significantly higher in malignant thyroid tumors than benign nodules, in blood and tumor.

Remarks on this clone: Antigen: not known.

TCRdb re-called the PCR reads with MiXCR. The table records 30,000 to 40,000 clones, roughly a third of them present only once. The CDR3 totals 12 residues. Trimming left V 5 bases short and J 7 bases short, with 11 bases between. Thyroid surgery took place with no prior treatment in any patient. The origin of this receptor is a female donor with papillary thyroid cancer or a benign thyroid nodule (not recorded which). Some clones in this sample may be carry-over from other donors' samples. The chain is built from TRBV12-3 or TRBV12-4 and TRBJ1-2; D ambiguous. What was sequenced was tumor tissue. DNA of the CDR3: TGTGCCAGCAGTCTATCGGGAAGTGGCTACACCTTC. This sequence encodes CASSLSGSGYTF.